The source of this TCR beta chain is a study of CD8 T cells in Susac syndrome. This CDR3 is built from 15 residues. V lost 6 bases, J lost 5 bases, and 7 bases stayed unmatched. Germline V gives CDR1 SEHNR, CDR2 FQNEAQ (reference sequence). Random hexamers were used to reverse transcribe roughly 0.5 to 1 ug of RNA. MiXCR, run by TCRdb on the immunoSEQ multiplex PCR reads, gives a single entry per CDR3 protein. This sample has some 130,000 distinct CDR3 sequences; roughly 95% occur once, and the top ten carry around 0.12%. Sequencing was performed on CD4+ T cells from PBMCs. The chain has TRBV7-9 and TRBJ1-4; 9 bases line up with TRBD1. The sequence derives from a human donor in good health. The CDR3 DNA reads as TGTGCCAGCAGTCCCGGACAGGGGATAAATGAAAAACTGTTTTTT. This codes for CASSPGQGINEKLFF.